This TCR beta chain derives from a study of post-analysis software for immune sequencing data. Whole-study findings and limits: In patients, TRBV5-6, TRBV5-1 and TRBV20-1 belonged to four or five TRBV segments found more frequently than in controls. When compared against controls, multiple sclerosis patients showed significantly lower normalized Chao1 diversity.

Per the germline V gene, CDR1 is SGHNT and CDR2 is YYREEE (reference sequence). Between the trimmed V and J ends, which lost 4 bases and 0 bases, there was a span of 5 bases. CDR3 length: 13 amino acids. Notes on this clonotype: Its antigen is unknown.

The TCR beta cDNA libraries carried unique molecular identifiers. It was from approximately 0.91 to 9.4 million T cells that 450,000 to 550,000 cDNA molecules came. TCRdb ran MiXCR on the PCR reads and lists one entry per CDR3 protein. This repertoire shows under 200,000 distinct CDR3 sequences, roughly 34% found once; its top ten account for approximately 30%. The sequenced sample was blood, obtained after autologous hematopoietic stem cell transplantation. The chain is built from TRBV5-4 and TRBJ1-5, with D uncertain. The sequence was collected from a girl aged 5-17 years with multiple sclerosis. The CDR3 DNA reads TGTGCCAGCAGCCAGAATAGCAATCAGCCCCAGCATTTT. Translation: CASSQNSNQPQHF.